This TCR beta chain was sequenced in a study of T cell repertoires in cytomegalovirus infection. TCRdb recomputed calls from the reads with MiXCR, one row per CDR3 protein. The sample shows 100,000 to 150,000 distinct CDR3 sequences, 7% to 10% of them seen only once. This clonotype came up many times. This sequence was found in a human donor in good health (CMV status not recorded). Some clones in this sample may be carry-over from other donors' samples. The sample taken for sequencing was PBMCs.

The CDR3 protein is CASSLGGPTSVLNTGELFF. CDR3 coding DNA: TGTGCCAGCAGCTTAGGGGGGCCAACTAGCGTTTTGAACACCGGGGAGCTGTTTTTT. This chain joins TRBV11-3 and TRBJ2-2, with D possibly TRBD2 on 7 matching bases. CDR1 is SGHNT, CDR2 YENEEA, per germline. Trimming stripped 1 base from V and 1 base from J, with 19 bases between. The length of the CDR3 is 19 residues.